The clone carrying this T cell receptor beta chain was picked up one time. Antigen: not known. The source of the sample is a study of T cells in localized non-small cell lung cancer. Points from the study as a whole: Owing to sequencing of a solitary tumor region, heterogeneity cannot be discounted.

Sequenced by immunoSEQ multiplex PCR; TCRdb stores in-frame clones only, minus some. The sample includes approximately 2,500 clones, approximately 32% seen only once; the top ten take 18%. The CDR3 has 18 residues. The germline CDR1 and CDR2 sequences are KGHSH and LQKENI. The V gene end was trimmed by 5 bases and the J gene end by 6 bases; junction bases not matched to a gene: 16. This clonotype was sampled from a female donor aged 60 or older with stage II squamous cell lung carcinoma. The chain links TRBV18 to TRBJ1-2; 12 bases align to TRBD1. The sample in question was lung tumor tissue, obtained before any cancer treatment. Here the CDR3 DNA reads TGTGCCAGCTCATCCAACCCCGGGACAGGGGGCCTAGGGGATGGCTACACCTTC. Translated, it gives CASSSNPGTGGLGDGYTF.